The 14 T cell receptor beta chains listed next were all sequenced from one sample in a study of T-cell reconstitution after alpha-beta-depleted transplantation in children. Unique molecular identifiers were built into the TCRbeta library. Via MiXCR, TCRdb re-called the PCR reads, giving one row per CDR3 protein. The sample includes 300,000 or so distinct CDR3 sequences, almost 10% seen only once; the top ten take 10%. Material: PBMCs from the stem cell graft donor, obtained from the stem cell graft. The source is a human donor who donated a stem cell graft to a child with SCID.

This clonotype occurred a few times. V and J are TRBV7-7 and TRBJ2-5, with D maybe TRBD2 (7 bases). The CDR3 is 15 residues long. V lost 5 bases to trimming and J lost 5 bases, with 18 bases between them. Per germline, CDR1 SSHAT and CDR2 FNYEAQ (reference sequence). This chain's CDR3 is CASSARGALGETQYF. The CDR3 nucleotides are TGTGCCAGCAGCGCCCGGGGGGCGTTGGGGGAGACCCAGTACTTC.

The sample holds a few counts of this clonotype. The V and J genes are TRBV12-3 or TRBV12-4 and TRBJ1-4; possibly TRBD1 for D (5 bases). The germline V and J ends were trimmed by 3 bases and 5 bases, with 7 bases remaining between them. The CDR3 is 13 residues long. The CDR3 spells CASSFGGNEKLFF. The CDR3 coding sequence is TGTGCCAGCAGTTTCGGGGGGAATGAAAAACTGTTTTTT.

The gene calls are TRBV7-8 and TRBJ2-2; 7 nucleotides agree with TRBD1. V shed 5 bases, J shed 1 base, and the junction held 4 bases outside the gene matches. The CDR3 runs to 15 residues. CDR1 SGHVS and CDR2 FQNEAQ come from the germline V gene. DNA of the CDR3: TGTGCCAGCAGCAAAGGGGACAGGAACACCGGGGAGCTGTTTTTT. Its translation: CASSKGDRNTGELFF.

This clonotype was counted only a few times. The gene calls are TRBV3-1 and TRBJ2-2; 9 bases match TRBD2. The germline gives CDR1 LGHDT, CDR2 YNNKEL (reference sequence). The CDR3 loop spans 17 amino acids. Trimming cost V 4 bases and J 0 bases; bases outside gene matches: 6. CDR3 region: CASSRGSGGPNTGELFF. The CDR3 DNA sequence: TGTGCCAGCAGCCGGGGTAGCGGGGGCCCGAACACCGGGGAGCTGTTTTTT.

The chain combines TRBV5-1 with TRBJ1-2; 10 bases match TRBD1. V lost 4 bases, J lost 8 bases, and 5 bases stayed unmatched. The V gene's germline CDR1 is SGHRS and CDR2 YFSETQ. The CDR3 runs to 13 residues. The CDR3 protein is CASSPGQGDGYTF. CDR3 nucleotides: TGCGCCAGCAGCCCCGGACAGGGGGACGGCTACACCTTC.

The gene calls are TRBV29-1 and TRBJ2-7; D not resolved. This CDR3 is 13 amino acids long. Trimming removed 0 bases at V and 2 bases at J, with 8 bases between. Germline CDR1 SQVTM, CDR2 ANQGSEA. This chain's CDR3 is CSVEDGRAYEQYF. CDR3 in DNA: TGCAGCGTTGAAGACGGACGGGCCTACGAGCAGTACTTC.

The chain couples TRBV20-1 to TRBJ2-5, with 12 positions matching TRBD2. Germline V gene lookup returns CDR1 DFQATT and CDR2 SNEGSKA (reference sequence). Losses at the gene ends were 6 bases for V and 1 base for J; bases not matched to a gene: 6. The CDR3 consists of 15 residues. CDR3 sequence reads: CSATTSGGSQETQYF. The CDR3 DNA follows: TGCAGTGCCACTACTAGCGGGGGGAGCCAAGAGACCCAGTACTTC.

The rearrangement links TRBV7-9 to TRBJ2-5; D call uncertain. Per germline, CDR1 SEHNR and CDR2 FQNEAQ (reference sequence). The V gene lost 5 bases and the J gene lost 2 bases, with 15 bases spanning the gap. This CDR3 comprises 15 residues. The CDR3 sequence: CASSLWTVLQETQYF. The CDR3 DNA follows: TGTGCCAGCAGCCTTTGGACCGTACTGCAAGAGACCCAGTACTTC.

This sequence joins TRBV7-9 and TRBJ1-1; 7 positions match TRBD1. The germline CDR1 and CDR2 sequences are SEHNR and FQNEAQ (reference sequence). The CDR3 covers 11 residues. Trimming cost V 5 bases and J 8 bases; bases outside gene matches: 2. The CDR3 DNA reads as TGTGCCAGCAGCGTGACAGGGGAAGCTTTCTTT. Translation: CASSVTGEAFF.

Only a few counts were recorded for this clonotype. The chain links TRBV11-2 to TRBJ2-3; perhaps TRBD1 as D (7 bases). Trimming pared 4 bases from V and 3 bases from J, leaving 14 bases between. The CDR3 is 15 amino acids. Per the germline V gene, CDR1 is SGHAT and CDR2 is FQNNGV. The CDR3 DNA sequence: TGTGCCAGCAGCTACTGGACAGGAGGGACAGATACGCAGTATTTT. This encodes CASSYWTGGTDTQYF.

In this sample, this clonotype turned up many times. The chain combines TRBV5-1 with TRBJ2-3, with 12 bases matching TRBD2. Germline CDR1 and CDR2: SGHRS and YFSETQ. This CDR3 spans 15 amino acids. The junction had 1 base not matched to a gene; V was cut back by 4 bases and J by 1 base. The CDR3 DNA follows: TGCGCCAGCAGCCGGACTAGCGGGGGCACAGATACGCAGTATTTT. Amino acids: CASSRTSGGTDTQYF.

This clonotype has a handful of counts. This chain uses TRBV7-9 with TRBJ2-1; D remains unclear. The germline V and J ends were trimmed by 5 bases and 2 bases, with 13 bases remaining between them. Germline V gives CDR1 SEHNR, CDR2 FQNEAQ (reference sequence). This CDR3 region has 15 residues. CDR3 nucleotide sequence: TGTGCCAGCAGCCTACAAGTTCCGACCTACAATGAGCAGTTCTTC. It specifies CASSLQVPTYNEQFF.

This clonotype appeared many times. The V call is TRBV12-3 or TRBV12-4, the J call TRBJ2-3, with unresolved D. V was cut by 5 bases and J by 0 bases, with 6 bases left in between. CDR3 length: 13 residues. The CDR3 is CASSPVSTDTQYF. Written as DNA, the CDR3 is TGTGCCAGCAGTCCCGTTAGCACAGATACGCAGTATTTT.

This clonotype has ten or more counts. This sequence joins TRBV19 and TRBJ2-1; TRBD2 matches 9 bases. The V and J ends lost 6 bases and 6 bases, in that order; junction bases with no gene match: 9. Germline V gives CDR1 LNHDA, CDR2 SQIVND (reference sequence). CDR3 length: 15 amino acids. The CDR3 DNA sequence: TGTGCCAGTAGCGCCGGGACTAGCTCTGTCAATGAGCAGTTCTTC. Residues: CASSAGTSSVNEQFF.